The entry below describes one T cell receptor (beta chain). This entry belongs to a study of blood T cell repertoires in COVID-19. Turning to the study itself: Acute-phase and convalescent COVID-19 samples originated in the United States, Italy and Spain. T cells, B-cell-depleted T cells, or PBMCs supplied cDNA or gDNA.

As originally analysed: For nucleated cells, counts were estimated from reference gene primer amplification. The method was immunoSEQ multiplex PCR; TCRdb's version includes in-frame clones alone and lacks a portion of them. Clone size and V and J calls were adopted from that table, with D and trimming inferred from the DNA. The sample yields some 200,000 clones, around 83% seen once. V dropped 5 bases and J dropped 4; count of bases not matched to a gene: 5. In germline, CDR1 is LNHDA, CDR2 SQIVND (reference sequence). The CDR3 is 15 amino acids. Sequenced material: peripheral blood. This sequence joins TRBV19 and TRBJ1-4, with 9 bases identical to TRBD1. The receptor was isolated from a woman aged 40-49 years who had recovered from COVID-19. This CDR3 is CASSLWTGDNEKLFF. The CDR3 DNA sequence: TGTGCCAGTAGTCTGTGGACAGGGGATAATGAAAAACTGTTTTTT.